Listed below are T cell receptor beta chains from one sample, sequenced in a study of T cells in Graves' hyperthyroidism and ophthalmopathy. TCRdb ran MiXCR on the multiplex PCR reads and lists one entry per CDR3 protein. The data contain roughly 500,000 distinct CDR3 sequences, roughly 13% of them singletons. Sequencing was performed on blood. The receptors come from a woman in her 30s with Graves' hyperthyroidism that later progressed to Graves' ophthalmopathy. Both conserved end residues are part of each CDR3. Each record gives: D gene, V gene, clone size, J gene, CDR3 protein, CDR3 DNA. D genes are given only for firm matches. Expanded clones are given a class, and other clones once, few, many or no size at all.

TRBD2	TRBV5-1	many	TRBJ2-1	CASSLGSGKNEQFF	TGCGCCAGCAGCTTAGGTAGCGGGAAGAATGAGCAGTTCTTC
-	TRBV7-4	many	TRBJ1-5	CASSLAQGANQPQHF	TGTGCCAGCAGCTTAGCTCAGGGCGCCAATCAGCCCCAGCATTTT
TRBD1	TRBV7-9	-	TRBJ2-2	CASSHDPTPLGQANTGELFF	TGTGCCAGCAGCCATGACCCAACACCCCTGGGACAGGCGAACACCGGGGAGCTGTTTTTT
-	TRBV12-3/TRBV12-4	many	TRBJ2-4	CASSLADINIQYF	TGTGCCAGCAGTTTAGCGGATATAAACATTCAGTACTTC
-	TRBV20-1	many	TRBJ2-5	CSASVSGQETQYF	TGCAGTGCTAGTGTCTCGGGACAAGAGACCCAGTACTTC
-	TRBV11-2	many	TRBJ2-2	CASSLIRGTGELFF	TGTGCCAGCAGCTTAATTCGGGGAACCGGGGAGCTGTTTTTT
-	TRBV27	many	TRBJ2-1	CASEPTAGFLEQFF	TGTGCCAGCGAACCTACTGCGGGGTTTCTTGAGCAGTTCTTC
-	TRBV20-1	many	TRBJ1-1	CSARTGTMNTEAFF	TGCAGTGCTAGAACCGGGACAATGAACACTGAAGCTTTCTTT
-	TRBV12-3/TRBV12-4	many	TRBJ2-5	CASSGGHRQETQYF	TGTGCCAGCAGTGGGGGACACCGCCAAGAGACCCAGTACTTC
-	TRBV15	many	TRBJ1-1	CATSSFGEAFF	TGTGCCACCAGCAGCTTTGGTGAAGCTTTCTTT
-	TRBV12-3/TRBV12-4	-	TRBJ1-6	CASGGGGSSPLHF	TGTGCCAGCGGCGGGGGGGGCTCTTCACCCCTCCACTTT
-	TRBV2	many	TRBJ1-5	CASSGSVGVGQPQHF	TGTGCCAGCAGTGGATCGGTGGGCGTCGGCCAGCCCCAGCATTTT
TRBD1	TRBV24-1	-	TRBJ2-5	CATSGPGTGPRETQYF	TGTGCCACCAGTGGCCCCGGGACAGGCCCTCGGGAGACCCAGTACTTC
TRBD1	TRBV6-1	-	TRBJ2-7	CASCRDREHEQYF	TGTGCCAGCTGCCGGGACAGGGAACACGAGCAGTACTTC
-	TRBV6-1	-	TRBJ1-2	CTVGGYTF	TGTACCGTGGGGGGCTACACCTTC
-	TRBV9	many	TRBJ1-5	CASSVGSEQPQHF	TGTGCCAGCAGCGTAGGCTCGGAACAGCCCCAGCATTTT
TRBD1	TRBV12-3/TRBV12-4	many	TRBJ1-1	CASSPTGGYTEAFF	TGTGCCAGCAGCCCTACAGGGGGTTACACTGAAGCTTTCTTT
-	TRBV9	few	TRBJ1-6	CASSVDGPLEKTPRDSPLHF	TGTGCCAGCAGCGTGGATGGCCCTCTGGAGAAGACCCCACGCGATTCACCCCTCCACTTT
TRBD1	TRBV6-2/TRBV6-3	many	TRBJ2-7	CASSWTGYEQYF	TGTGCCAGCAGTTGGACAGGGTACGAGCAGTACTTC
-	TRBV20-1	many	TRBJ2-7	CSAVDIRLSYEQYF	TGCAGTGCGGTGGACATACGCCTCTCCTACGAGCAGTACTTC
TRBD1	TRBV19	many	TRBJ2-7	CASSLARQGFYEQYF	TGTGCCAGTAGTTTAGCGAGACAGGGTTTCTACGAGCAGTACTTC
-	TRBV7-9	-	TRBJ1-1	CASSPALGDTEAFF	TGTGCCAGCAGCCCCGCTTTGGGGGACACTGAAGCTTTCTTT
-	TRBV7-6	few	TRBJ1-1	CASSTGSNTEAFF	TGTGCCAGCAGCACAGGCAGTAACACTGAAGCTTTCTTT
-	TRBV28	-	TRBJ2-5	CASSRSAETQYF	TGTGCCAGCAGTAGATCGGCGGAGACCCAGTACTTC
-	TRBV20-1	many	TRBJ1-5	CSARDLGQPQHF	TGCAGTGCTAGAGATCTTGGACAGCCCCAGCATTTT
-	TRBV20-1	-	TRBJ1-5	CSARIGGNQPQHF	TGCAGTGCTAGGATAGGGGGCAATCAGCCCCAGCATTTT
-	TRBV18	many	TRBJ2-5	CASSPVQGGQETQYF	TGTGCCAGCTCACCAGTGCAGGGGGGTCAAGAGACCCAGTACTTC
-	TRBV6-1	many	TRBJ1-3	CASKPDGDESTSGNTIYF	TGTGCCAGCAAGCCGGACGGAGATGAGAGTACCTCTGGAAACACCATATATTTT
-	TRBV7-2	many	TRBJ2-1	CASSLMNEQFF	TGTGCCAGCAGCTTAATGAATGAGCAGTTCTTC
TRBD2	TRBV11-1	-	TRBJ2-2	CTSSPGLAGVTGELFF	TGTACCAGCAGCCCCGGACTAGCGGGAGTTACCGGGGAGCTGTTTTTT
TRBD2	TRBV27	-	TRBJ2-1	CASRDSGSPYNEQFF	TGTGCCAGCAGGGATAGCGGGAGCCCCTACAATGAGCAGTTCTTC
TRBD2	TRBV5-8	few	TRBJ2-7	CASSLSGLARSYEQYF	TGTGCCAGCAGCCTATCCGGACTAGCCCGCTCCTACGAGCAGTACTTC
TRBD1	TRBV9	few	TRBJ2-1	CASSGQGTNEQFF	TGTGCCAGCAGCGGACAGGGAACCAATGAGCAGTTCTTC
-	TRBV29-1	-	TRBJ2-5	CSVPTVQETQYF	TGCAGCGTACCGACAGTCCAAGAGACCCAGTACTTC
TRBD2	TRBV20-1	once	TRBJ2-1	CSARRGSTYNEQFF	TGCAGTGCTAGACGCGGGAGCACCTACAATGAGCAGTTCTTC
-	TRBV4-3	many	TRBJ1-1	CASSQPGARNTEAFF	TGCGCCAGCAGCCAACCGGGGGCAAGGAACACTGAAGCTTTCTTT
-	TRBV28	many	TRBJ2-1	CASSSREGGPYNEQFF	TGTGCCAGCAGTTCTAGAGAGGGGGGCCCCTACAATGAGCAGTTCTTC
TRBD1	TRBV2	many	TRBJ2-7	CASRAQGDVEQYF	TGTGCCAGCAGAGCGCAGGGGGACGTGGAGCAGTACTTC
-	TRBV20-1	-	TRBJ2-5	CSAWTAQETQYF	TGCAGTGCCTGGACTGCTCAAGAGACCCAGTACTTC
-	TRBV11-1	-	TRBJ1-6	CASSFEKGTRGTYNSPLHF	TGTGCCAGCAGCTTCGAAAAGGGCACTCGGGGCACCTATAATTCACCCCTCCACTTT
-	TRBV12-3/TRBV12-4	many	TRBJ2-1	CASSLDGISYNEQFF	TGTGCCAGCAGTTTAGACGGAATCTCCTACAATGAGCAGTTCTTC
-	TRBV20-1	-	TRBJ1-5	CSARPQDRGNQPQHF	TGCAGTGCTCGTCCACAGGATCGGGGCAATCAGCCCCAGCATTTT
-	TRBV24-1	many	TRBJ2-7	CATSGTGSSYEQYF	TGTGCCACCAGTGGTACAGGTAGCTCCTACGAGCAGTACTTC
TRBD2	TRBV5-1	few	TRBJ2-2	CASFQAGGLNTGELFF	TGCGCCAGCTTCCAGGCGGGAGGGCTTAACACCGGGGAGCTGTTTTTT
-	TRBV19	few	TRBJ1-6	CASSINIRSYNSPLHF	TGTGCCAGTAGTATAAACATCCGCTCCTATAATTCACCCCTCCACTTT
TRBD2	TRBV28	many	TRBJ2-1	CASRLMGGDNEQFF	TGTGCCAGCAGGCTCATGGGAGGGGACAATGAGCAGTTCTTC
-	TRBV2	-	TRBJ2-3	CATVSTDSQYF	TGTGCCACAGTAAGCACAGATTCGCAGTATTTT
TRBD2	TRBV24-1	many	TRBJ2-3	CATSDSTSGPGNTQYF	TGTGCCACCAGTGATTCTACTAGCGGGCCCGGGAATACGCAGTATTTT